The 29 T cell receptor beta chains reported below all come from one sample, sequenced in a study of T cell responses to AZD1222 COVID-19 vaccine. Clones were sequenced by immunoSEQ multiplex PCR, and TCRdb holds only the in-frame ones, with some missing. The sample lists approximately 130,000 clones; more than 85% were seen once. The sequenced sample was peripheral blood, obtained on day 0 of AZD1222 vaccination. These receptors were taken from an adult in good health.

The chain recombines TRBV11-2 with TRBJ1-2; TRBD1 might be the D (5 bases). The ends were cut back, 3 bases at V and 2 bases at J, with 10 bases in the middle. CDR3 size: 14 residues. Germline V gene sequence: CDR1 SGHAT, CDR2 FQNNGV. CDR3 in DNA: TGTGCCAGCAGCTTTTCAGGGAAAAACTATGGCTACACCTTC. It yields the protein CASSFSGKNYGYTF.

V usage is TRBV9 and J usage is TRBJ1-2; 7 bases agree with TRBD1. J lost 8 bases, V lost 1 base, and 11 bases had no gene match. Germline lookup yields CDR1 SGDLS and CDR2 YYNGEE. The CDR3 length is 15 residues. CDR3 nucleotide sequence: TGTGCCAGCAGCGTAAGGGGGGACAGCGGAGGCGGCTACACCTTC. This encodes CASSVRGDSGGGYTF.

The V call is TRBV6-5, the J call TRBJ2-5; D ambiguous. This CDR3 is 13 amino acids long. The V and J ends lost 0 bases and 3 bases respectively, with 5 bases between them. The germline V gene encodes CDR1 MNHEY and CDR2 SVGAGI. CDR3 nucleotides: TGTGCCAGCAGTTACTCTCATAAAGAGACCCAGTACTTC. As protein: CASSYSHKETQYF.

The count of this clone is one. The rearrangement links TRBV6-6 to TRBJ2-7; possibly TRBD1 for D (6 bases). Trimming cost V 2 bases and J 3 bases, with 11 bases left between them. CDR1 is MNHNY, CDR2 SVGAGI, per germline (reference sequence). CDR3 length: 14 amino acids. The CDR3 nucleotides are TGTGCCAGCAGTTACCCAGGGGCCCACTACGAGCAGTACTTC. It codes for CASSYPGAHYEQYF.

The table lists this clone with a count of one. V usage is TRBV11-2 and J usage is TRBJ1-1, with TRBD1 matching over 10 bases. This CDR3 has 14 amino acids. V shed 5 bases, J shed 5 bases, and the junction held 5 bases outside the gene matches. The germline V gene has CDR1 SGHAT and CDR2 FQNNGV. CDR3 sequence reads: CASSPRTGGTEAFF. The CDR3 DNA reads TGTGCCAGCAGCCCCCGGACAGGGGGGACTGAAGCTTTCTTT. The full variable domain, its missing parts supplied by reference TRBV11-2 and TRBJ1-1, is EAGVAQSPRYKIIEKRQSVAFWCNPISGHATLYWYQQILGQGPKLLIQFQNNGVVDDSQLPKDRFSAERLKGVDSTLKIQPAKLEDSAVYLCASSPRTGGTEAFFGQGTRLTVV.

The chain carries TRBV7-9 and TRBJ1-5, with 11 bases lining up with TRBD1. The V and J ends lost 1 base and 2 bases, in that order; junction bases with no gene match: 4. Germline CDR1 reads SEHNR; CDR2 reads FQNEAQ (reference sequence). CDR3 length: 17 amino acids. DNA of the CDR3: TGTGCCAGCAGCTTAGAGGGACAGGGGGGAGGCAATCAGCCCCAGCATTTT. Amino acid sequence: CASSLEGQGGGNQPQHF.

The V call is TRBV18, the J call TRBJ2-1, with no clear D. V gave up 3 bases and J gave up 6 bases, with 12 bases separating them. CDR1 is KGHSH and CDR2 is LQKENI in the germline V gene. CDR3 length: 14 residues. This CDR3 reads CASSPPMPLNEQFF. In nucleotides, the CDR3 is TGTGCCAGCTCACCCCCAATGCCACTCAATGAGCAGTTCTTC.

V is TRBV18 and J is TRBJ2-7, with TRBD1 as a possible D gene (6 bases). Germline V gene data show CDR1 as KGHSH and CDR2 as LQKENI. CDR3 size: 14 residues. The germline V and J ends were trimmed by 4 bases and 1 base, with 11 bases remaining between them. The CDR3 bases are TGTGCCAGCTCACTGGGACAATTATCCTACGAGCAGTACTTC. This sequence encodes CASSLGQLSYEQYF.

The J gene is TRBJ2-1, the V gene TRBV7-3, with 14 nucleotides matching TRBD2. The CDR3 runs to 20 residues. V lost 5 bases to trimming and J lost 0 bases; unmatched junction nucleotides: 12. Germline loops: CDR1 SGHTA, CDR2 FQGTGA. CDR3: CASSPTPTSGGVSSYNEQFF. The CDR3 DNA follows: TGTGCCAGCAGCCCAACACCGACTAGCGGGGGGGTGAGCTCCTACAATGAGCAGTTCTTC. Drawing the rest from reference TRBV7-3 and TRBJ2-1, the complete variable domain is GAGVSQTPSNKVTEKGKYVELRCDPISGHTALYWYRQSLGQGPEFLIYFQGTGAADDSGLPNDRFFAVRPEGSVSTLKIQRTERGDSAVYLCASSPTPTSGGVSSYNEQFFGPGTRLTVL.

This clone was counted once. The chain recombines TRBV7-9 with TRBJ1-2; no clear D gene. Deletions cut 1 base from V and 4 bases from J, with 10 bases between. This CDR3 has 14 amino acids. The V gene's germline CDR1 is SEHNR and CDR2 FQNEAQ (reference sequence). CDR3 sequence (DNA): TGTGCCAGCAGCTTAGAGGGAACGGTCTATGGCTACACCTTC. Translation: CASSLEGTVYGYTF.

Comment on this clone: The sample has other DNA sequences that encode this CDR3 too. V usage is TRBV19 and J usage is TRBJ1-4; TRBD1 aligns across 7 bases. Germline-derived CDR1 and CDR2 are LNHDA and SQIVND (reference sequence). The V and J ends lost 5 bases and 0 bases, in that order; junction bases with no gene match: 3. The CDR3 spans 15 residues. CDR3 DNA sequence: TGTGCCAGTAGTCCTGGGACAGCAACTAATGAAAAACTGTTTTTT. It translates to CASSPGTATNEKLFF.

This clone was counted a few times. The same CDR3 is also encoded by other DNA sequences in this sample. V and J are TRBV19 and TRBJ1-1; the D gene is possibly TRBD1 (5 bases). This CDR3 is built from 14 residues. V was cut by 3 bases and J by 1 base, with 9 bases left in between. In germline, CDR1 is LNHDA, CDR2 SQIVND (reference sequence). The CDR3 loop reads CASSMTAQNTEAFF. In DNA, the CDR3 is TGTGCCAGTAGTATGACAGCTCAGAACACTGAAGCTTTCTTT.

The chain joins TRBV5-1 to TRBJ1-1; D gene ambiguous. This CDR3 contains 14 residues. Trimming shortened V by 4 bases and J by 1 base, and 11 bases separated the two germline ends. Germline values: CDR1 SGHRS, CDR2 YFSETQ. The CDR3 region is CASSPRKENTEAFF. In DNA, the CDR3 is TGCGCCAGCAGCCCCCGGAAAGAGAACACTGAAGCTTTCTTT.

V and J are TRBV5-4 and TRBJ1-2; D unclear. V lost 1 base to trimming and J lost 2 bases, with 15 bases between them. The germline V gene encodes CDR1 SGHNT and CDR2 YYREEE (reference sequence). The length of the CDR3 is 16 residues. CDR3 nucleotides: TGTGCCAGCAGCTTGTTTTCGGGTGTCGGGAACTATGGCTACACCTTC. The encoded protein is CASSLFSGVGNYGYTF.

The rearrangement joins TRBV18 to TRBJ2-2; D ambiguous. The CDR3 has 15 amino acids. Trimming removed 1 base from V and 3 bases from J, with 9 bases in between. Germline lookup yields CDR1 KGHSH and CDR2 LQKENI. The CDR3 DNA follows: TGTGCCAGCTCACCACAGGATGGTGACACCGGGGAGCTGTTTTTT. Translating it yields CASSPQDGDTGELFF.

V and J are TRBV19 and TRBJ1-5; D may be TRBD1 (6 bases). Looked up from germline, CDR1 is LNHDA and CDR2 is SQIVND (reference sequence). V was cut by 3 bases and J by 0 bases, with 12 bases left in between. This CDR3 has 16 residues. The CDR3 region has the DNA TGTGCCAGTAGTATTACAGGGACCCCTAGCAATCAGCCCCAGCATTTT. It yields the protein CASSITGTPSNQPQHF. The full variable domain, completed using reference TRBV19 and TRBJ1-5, is DGGITQSPKYLFRKEGQNVTLSCEQNLNHDAMYWYRQDPGQGLRLIYYSQIVNDFQKGDIAEGYSVSREKKESFPLTVTSAQKNPTAFYLCASSITGTPSNQPQHFGDGTRLSIL.

The chain carries TRBV29-1 and TRBJ2-2, with 8 bases fitting TRBD1. With V trimmed by 2 bases and J by 4 bases, 3 bases remained unmatched. Germline V gene sequence: CDR1 SQVTM, CDR2 ANQGSEA. The CDR3 contains 14 residues. CDR3 residues: CSVEQGASTGELFF. Here the CDR3 DNA reads TGCAGCGTTGAACAGGGGGCGAGCACCGGGGAGCTGTTTTTT.

The J gene is TRBJ1-1, the V gene TRBV3-1 (or the pseudogene TRBV3-2); D uncertain. Deletions cut 1 base from V and 1 base from J, with 7 bases between. In germline, CDR1 is LGHDT, CDR2 YNNKEL (reference sequence). The CDR3 contains 14 residues. CDR3 in amino acids: CASSQAAGNTEAFF. For the CDR3, the DNA is TGTGCCAGCAGCCAAGCGGCAGGGAACACTGAAGCTTTCTTT.

The rearrangement joins TRBV19 to TRBJ1-4, with 8 nucleotides matching TRBD1. Germline trimming cut 6 bases from V and 8 bases from J; bases unmatched to any gene: 8. This CDR3 comprises 14 residues. The germline V gene encodes CDR1 LNHDA and CDR2 SQIVND (reference sequence). The CDR3, as DNA: TGTGCCAGTAGCCCTCGGGGACAGGTGGAAAAACTGTTTTTT. Translated, it gives CASSPRGQVEKLFF.

V usage is TRBV5-4 and J usage is TRBJ2-2; 11 positions match TRBD1. Losses at the gene ends were 4 bases for V and 3 bases for J; bases not matched to a gene: 5. Germline lookup yields CDR1 SGHNT and CDR2 YYREEE (reference sequence). The CDR3 is made up of 16 amino acids. CDR3 bases: TGTGCCAGCAGCCCGGGGACAGGGGGATACACCGGGGAGCTGTTTTTT. It encodes CASSPGTGGYTGELFF.

J is TRBJ1-2 and V is TRBV10-3; 8 positions agree with TRBD1. There are 14 residues in the CDR3. Germline V lookup: CDR1 ENHRY, CDR2 SYGVKD. The V and J ends lost 2 bases and 4 bases, in that order; junction bases with no gene match: 3. The CDR3 loop is CAISEGTGPYGYTF. For the CDR3, the DNA is TGTGCCATCAGTGAGGGGACAGGCCCCTATGGCTACACCTTC.

J is TRBJ1-1 and V is TRBV6-2 or TRBV6-3; D remains unclear. This CDR3 is 12 amino acids long. V was trimmed by 2 bases and J by 8 bases, leaving 9 bases between them. Germline-derived CDR1 and CDR2 are MNHEY and SVGEGT. The CDR3 region is CASSYPHREAFF. CDR3 DNA sequence: TGTGCCAGCAGTTACCCGCACCGGGAAGCTTTCTTT.

The chain couples TRBV5-5 to TRBJ2-7, with TRBD1 matching 7 bases. The CDR3 is 16 residues long. The germline V gene has CDR1 SGHKS and CDR2 YYEKEE (reference sequence). The trim removed 0 bases at V and 4 bases at J, leaving 10 bases unmatched. CDR3 in amino acids: CASSLVVSGGSYEQYF. CDR3 nucleotide sequence: TGTGCCAGCAGCTTGGTTGTGTCAGGGGGTTCATACGAGCAGTACTTC.

The J gene is TRBJ2-3, the V gene TRBV27; weak D call: TRBD1 (6 bases). Deletions cut 3 bases from V and 7 bases from J, with 14 bases between. The CDR3 consists of 14 residues. CDR1 is MNHEY and CDR2 is SMNVEV in the germline V gene (reference sequence). The CDR3, as DNA: TGTGCCAGCAGTTTGGACAGAACAAGGTATACGCAGTATTTT. The encoded protein is CASSLDRTRYTQYF.

This sequence joins TRBV6-6 and TRBJ1-4; tentatively, D is TRBD1 (6 bases). Looked up from germline, CDR1 is MNHNY and CDR2 is SVGAGI (reference sequence). V was shortened by 6 bases and J by 8 bases, with 19 bases between the two germline ends. The CDR3 spans 15 residues. The CDR3, as DNA: TGTGCCAGCAGCCGCTTCGGGGGCCAGGAAGAAAAACTGTTTTTT. Translation gives CASSRFGGQEEKLFF.

This chain joins TRBV9 and TRBJ2-5; D unclear. Per the germline V gene, CDR1 is SGDLS and CDR2 is YYNGEE. This CDR3 has 15 residues. Trimming stripped 3 bases from V and 2 bases from J, with 14 bases between. Written as DNA, the CDR3 is TGTGCCAGCAGCGCCGCCTCCCGACCGCAAGAGACCCAGTACTTC. The encoded protein is CASSAASRPQETQYF.

The chain couples TRBV21-1 to TRBJ2-2. TRBV21-1 is reported as a pseudogene. This CDR3 has 16 residues. CDR3 loop: CASSPGAKGSTGELFF. The DNA of the CDR3 is TGTGCCAGCAGCCCGGGGGCAAAGGGGAGCACCGGGGAGCTGTTTTTT.

J is TRBJ1-4 and V is TRBV7-9; no clear D. The germline CDR1 and CDR2 sequences are SEHNR and FQNEAQ (reference sequence). The V and J ends lost 1 base and 11 bases respectively, with 20 bases between them. The CDR3 length is 16 residues. DNA for the CDR3: TGTGCCAGCAGCTTAGGTGCCGGGCCCCGGGCTGGGAAACTGTTTTTT. Protein: CASSLGAGPRAGKLFF.

The chain links TRBV19 to TRBJ1-1, with D possibly TRBD1 on 5 matching bases. V was shortened by 8 bases and J by 3 bases, with 13 bases between the two germline ends. Looked up from germline, CDR1 is LNHDA and CDR2 is SQIVND (reference sequence). This CDR3 is built from 13 residues. The DNA for the CDR3 is TGTGCCAGTGACGAACCGGGGGACACTGAAGCTTTCTTT. Amino acid sequence: CASDEPGDTEAFF.